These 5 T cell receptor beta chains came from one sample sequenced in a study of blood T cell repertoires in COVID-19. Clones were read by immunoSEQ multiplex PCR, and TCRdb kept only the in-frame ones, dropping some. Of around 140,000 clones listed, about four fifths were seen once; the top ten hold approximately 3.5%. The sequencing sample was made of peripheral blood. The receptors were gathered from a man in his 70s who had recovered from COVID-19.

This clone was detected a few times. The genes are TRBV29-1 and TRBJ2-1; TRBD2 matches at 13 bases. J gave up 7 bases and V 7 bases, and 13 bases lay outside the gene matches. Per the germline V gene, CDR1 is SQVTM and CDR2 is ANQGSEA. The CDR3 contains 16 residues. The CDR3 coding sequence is TGCAGCGCCCTCCCTTGGACTAGCGGGAGTGTAAATGAGCAGTTCTTC. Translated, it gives CSALPWTSGSVNEQFF.

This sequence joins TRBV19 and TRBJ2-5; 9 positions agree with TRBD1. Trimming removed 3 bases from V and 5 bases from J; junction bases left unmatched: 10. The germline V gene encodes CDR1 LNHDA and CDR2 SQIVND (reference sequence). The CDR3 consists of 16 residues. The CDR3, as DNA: TGTGCCAGTAGTATGTGGGACAGGGTTTTAGGGGAGACCCAGTACTTC. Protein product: CASSMWDRVLGETQYF.

CDR3 DNA sequence: TGCAGTGCTAGACGGTCAGATACGCAGTATTTT. This sequence encodes CSARRSDTQYF. The chain is built from TRBV20-1 and TRBJ2-3; no clear D gene. From germline, CDR1 is DFQATT and CDR2 SNEGSKA (reference sequence). The CDR3 runs 11 residues. Trimming took 2 bases from V and 4 from J, leaving 4 bases between them.

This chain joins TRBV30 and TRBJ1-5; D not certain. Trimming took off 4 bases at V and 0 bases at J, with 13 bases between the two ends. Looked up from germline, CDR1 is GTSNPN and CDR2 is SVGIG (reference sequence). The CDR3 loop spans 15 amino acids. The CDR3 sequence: CAWTAGDNSNQPQHF. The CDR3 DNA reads TGTGCCTGGACCGCCGGGGATAATAGCAATCAGCCCCAGCATTTT. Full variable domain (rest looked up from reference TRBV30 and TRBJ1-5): SQTIHQWPATLVQPVGSPLSLECTVEGTSNPNLYWYRQAAGRGLQLLFYSVGIGQISSEVPQNLSASRPQDRQFILSSKKLLLSDSGFYLCAWTAGDNSNQPQHFGDGTRLSIL.

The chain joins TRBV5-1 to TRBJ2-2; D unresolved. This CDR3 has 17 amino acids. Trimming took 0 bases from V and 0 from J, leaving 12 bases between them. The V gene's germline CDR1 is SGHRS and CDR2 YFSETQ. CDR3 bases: TGCGCCAGCAGCTTGGGGGTCGGCGGAACGAACACCGGGGAGCTGTTTTTT. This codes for CASSLGVGGTNTGELFF.